Below are 27 T cell receptor beta chains sequenced from a single sample in a study of T cells in Graves' hyperthyroidism and ophthalmopathy. TCR beta CDR3 region amplification was performed from RNA transcripts. HTBI primers drove first-round RT-PCR of the TCR CDR3. TCRdb ran MiXCR on the multiplex PCR reads and lists one entry per CDR3 protein. The sample lists about 290,000 distinct CDR3 sequences, approximately 17% occurring once. Sequencing was carried out using blood. These receptors came from a woman in her sixties or seventies with Graves' ophthalmopathy.

V and J are TRBV10-3 and TRBJ2-1; no clear D gene. Germline V gives CDR1 ENHRY, CDR2 SYGVKD. Trimming removed 1 base at V and 5 bases at J, with 6 bases between. The CDR3 length is 13 residues. The CDR3 protein is CAISELLHNEQFF. The CDR3 DNA reads TGTGCCATCAGTGAGTTATTACACAATGAGCAGTTCTTC.

This clonotype has a count of ten or more. This chain joins TRBV7-2 and TRBJ2-2, with a weak D call TRBD2 (6 bases). The ends were cut back, 0 bases at V and 1 base at J, with 9 bases in the middle. The CDR3 sequence is 16 residues long. Germline assignment: CDR1 SGHTA and CDR2 FQGNSA. Here the CDR3 DNA reads TGTGCCAGCAGCTTAGCGGGACTGATGAACACCGGGGAGCTGTTTTTT. It codes for CASSLAGLMNTGELFF.

This clonotype was counted between two and nine times. The V and J genes are TRBV9 and TRBJ2-5, with a tentative D call TRBD1 (5 bases). The CDR3 runs to 12 residues. V was shortened by 3 bases and J by 12 bases, with 15 bases between the two germline ends. Per germline, CDR1 SGDLS and CDR2 YYNGEE. In DNA, the CDR3 is TGTGCCAGCAGCGCCTCAGGGCCCTCCAAGTACTTC. This sequence encodes CASSASGPSKYF.

This clonotype has at least ten counts. The chain carries TRBV15 and TRBJ2-5; 10 positions agree with TRBD2. V lost 7 bases, J lost 0 bases, and 5 bases stayed unmatched. This CDR3 has 15 amino acids. The germline gives CDR1 LNHNV, CDR2 YYDKDF (reference sequence). The CDR3, as DNA: TGTGCCACCATAAGCGGGAGGGCCAACCAAGAGACCCAGTACTTC. The encoded protein is CATISGRANQETQYF.

This clonotype occurred many times. V and J are TRBV19 and TRBJ1-1; D is undetermined. Germline loops: CDR1 LNHDA, CDR2 SQIVND (reference sequence). This CDR3 contains 13 residues. V lost 0 bases and J 1 base, leaving 3 bases between the germline ends. CDR3 bases: TGTGCCAGTAGTATAGACAGGAACACTGAAGCTTTCTTT. This gives the protein CASSIDRNTEAFF.

This clonotype occurred many times. The V gene is TRBV7-2, the J gene TRBJ2-2; TRBD1 or TRBD2 may be the D gene (5 bases each). Germline values: CDR1 SGHTA, CDR2 FQGNSA. Trimming removed 5 bases at V and 0 bases at J, with 13 bases between. The CDR3 runs to 16 residues. In nucleotides, the CDR3 is TGTGCCAGCAGCCCCCAGGGACGGGCGAACACCGGGGAGCTGTTTTTT. Amino acids: CASSPQGRANTGELFF.

The table lists this clonotype with many counts. V gene TRBV18 combines with J gene TRBJ2-3; D unresolved. Looked up from germline, CDR1 is KGHSH and CDR2 is LQKENI. CDR3 length equals 14 residues. The V gene lost 2 bases and the J gene lost 2 bases, with 8 bases spanning the gap. Here the CDR3 reads CASSPVSDTDTQYF. The DNA of the CDR3 is TGTGCCAGCTCACCAGTCTCGGACACAGATACGCAGTATTTT. Based on the CDR3 plus reference TRBV18 and TRBJ2-3, the full variable domain is NAGVMQNPRHLVRRRGQEARLRCSPMKGHSHVYWYRQLPEEGLKFMVYLQKENIIDESGMPKERFSAEFPKEGPSILRIQQVVRGDSAAYFCASSPVSDTDTQYFGPGTRLTVL.

This clonotype showed up many times. The CDR3 DNA reads as TGTGCCAGCAGCTCCACCGGGACAGGGTGGAACGAGCAGTACTTC. Protein: CASSSTGTGWNEQYF. The J gene is TRBJ2-7, the V gene TRBV7-9; 9 bases fit TRBD1. The CDR3 loop spans 15 amino acids. V lost 4 bases and J lost 5; bases outside the gene matches: 9. Germline V lookup: CDR1 SEHNR, CDR2 FQNEAQ (reference sequence).

This clonotype appeared many times. The V gene is TRBV10-3, the J gene TRBJ1-5; TRBD1 is a possible D gene (6 bases). V gave up 6 bases and J gave up 5 bases, with 14 bases separating them. The CDR3 length is 14 residues. Germline-derived CDR1 and CDR2 are ENHRY and SYGVKD. For the CDR3, the DNA is TGTGCCATCAGCCAACAGGGTGATTATCAGCCCCAGCATTTT. This translates into CAISQQGDYQPQHF.

This clonotype has a handful of counts. The V gene is TRBV4-1, the J gene TRBJ1-2; D gene uncertain. Germline CDR1 is MGHRA and CDR2 is YSYEKL. This CDR3 region has 14 residues. Between the trimmed V and J ends, which lost 1 base and 4 bases, there was a span of 10 bases. The CDR3 is CASSQGVASYGYTF. DNA of the CDR3: TGCGCCAGCAGCCAAGGGGTCGCCTCCTATGGCTACACCTTC.

J is TRBJ2-7 and V is TRBV7-2; possibly TRBD2 for D (5 bases). Looked up from germline, CDR1 is SGHTA and CDR2 is FQGNSA. With 5 bases removed from V and 7 bases from J, the gap between germline ends came to 24 bases. This CDR3 has 16 residues. The CDR3 sequence: CASSLLGLTTYDEQYF. The DNA for the CDR3 is TGTGCCAGCAGCCTACTCGGACTTACTACCTACGATGAGCAGTACTTC. The whole variable domain, filled in from reference TRBV7-2 and TRBJ2-7, reads GAGVSQSPSNKVTEKGKDVELRCDPISGHTALYWYRQSLGQGLEFLIYFQGNSAPDKSGLPSDRFSAERTGGSVSTLTIQRTQQEDSAVYLCASSLLGLTTYDEQYFGPGTRLTVT.

The rearrangement joins TRBV7-9 to TRBJ2-7, with 9 bases lining up with TRBD2. With 3 bases clipped from V and 2 bases from J, the junction kept 8 bases outside the gene matches. CDR3 length: 16 residues. In germline, CDR1 is SEHNR, CDR2 FQNEAQ (reference sequence). CDR3 DNA: TGTGCCAGCAGCTTCCTAAAGAGACTAGCGGCCTACGAGCAGTACTTC. Translating gives CASSFLKRLAAYEQYF.

This clonotype was counted at least ten times. The chain couples TRBV3-1 to TRBJ2-7; 7 nucleotides match TRBD2. CDR1 is LGHDT, CDR2 YNNKEL, per germline (reference sequence). V lost 1 base, J lost 1 base, and 13 bases stayed unmatched. The CDR3 consists of 18 residues. The CDR3 DNA is TGTGCCAGCAGCCAAGGACTTTGGCTAGCGGCGATGTCCTACGAGCAGTACTTC. Translating gives CASSQGLWLAAMSYEQYF.

This clonotype was observed a few times. The chain uses TRBV19 and TRBJ2-5, with 7 bases matching TRBD1. This CDR3 has 13 residues. The junction had 8 bases not matched to a gene; V was cut back by 9 bases and J by 4 bases. Germline V CDR1 and CDR2: LNHDA, SQIVND (reference sequence). The CDR3 DNA is TGTGCCAGCATGACCAGACAGGGAGAGACCCAGTACTTC. It yields the protein CASMTRQGETQYF.

This clonotype has only a few counts. This chain links TRBV19 with TRBJ1-1; no reliable D call. The V end lost 6 bases, the J end lost 0 bases, and 14 bases lay between the germline ends. Germline CDR1 reads LNHDA; CDR2 reads SQIVND (reference sequence). This CDR3 has 15 residues. The CDR3: CASSTEHSMNTEAFF. The CDR3 nucleotides read TGTGCCAGTAGCACGGAACACTCCATGAACACTGAAGCTTTCTTT.

In its sample, this clonotype was seen a few times. The chain has TRBV9 and TRBJ2-1; 13 nucleotides agree with TRBD2. Germline trimming cut 2 bases from V and 9 bases from J; bases unmatched to any gene: 2. Germline V gene lookup returns CDR1 SGDLS and CDR2 YYNGEE. The CDR3 loop spans 14 amino acids. DNA for the CDR3: TGTGCCAGCAGCGTCACTAGCGGGGGGGGTGAGCAGTTCTTC. Protein sequence: CASSVTSGGGEQFF. Full variable domain (outside the CDR3, taken from reference TRBV9 and TRBJ2-1): DSGVTQTPKHLITATGQRVTLRCSPRSGDLSVYWYQQSLDQGLQFLIQYYNGEERAKGNILERFSAQQFPDLHSELNLSSLELGDSALYFCASSVTSGGGEQFFGPGTRLTVL.

This clonotype was recorded many times. The chain has TRBV7-2 and TRBJ2-6; D gene ambiguous. The CDR3 runs 16 residues. Germline CDR1 and CDR2: SGHTA and FQGNSA. Trimming took 4 bases from V and 3 from J, leaving 13 bases between them. DNA for the CDR3: TGTGCCAGCAGCTCGACGGGCTCCTTTGGGGCCAACGTCCTGACTTTC. Its translation is CASSSTGSFGANVLTF.

This clonotype was counted many times. The chain links TRBV3-1 to TRBJ2-3; 11 nucleotides match TRBD1. Germline CDR1 is LGHDT and CDR2 is YNNKEL (reference sequence). V dropped 6 bases and J dropped 0; count of bases not matched to a gene: 8. The CDR3 totals 17 residues. For the CDR3, the DNA is TGTGCCAGCAGGCGGACAGGGGGCATGCAGAGCACAGATACGCAGTATTTT. Translation gives CASRRTGGMQSTDTQYF.

In its sample, this clonotype was seen a few times. This chain uses TRBV15 with TRBJ1-5; D may be TRBD1 (6 bases). V shed 3 bases and J shed 0 bases, with 12 bases lying between them. This CDR3 contains 16 residues. Germline CDR1 is LNHNV and CDR2 is YYDKDF (reference sequence). Written as DNA, the CDR3 is TGTGCCACCAGCAGCGACAGGACCTATAGCAATCAGCCCCAGCATTTT. Its protein is CATSSDRTYSNQPQHF.

The V call is TRBV29-1, the J call TRBJ2-2; D not resolved. CDR3 size: 16 residues. From germline, CDR1 is SQVTM and CDR2 ANQGSEA. V was trimmed by 4 bases and J by 3 bases, leaving 18 bases between them. In DNA, the CDR3 is TGCAGCGTTGCACGGACCGAAGTTTTAGACACCGGGGAGCTGTTTTTT. Protein product: CSVARTEVLDTGELFF.

V gene TRBV19 combines with J gene TRBJ1-1; the D is unclear. Trimming shortened V by 8 bases and J by 3 bases, and 13 bases separated the two germline ends. The CDR3 totals 13 residues. Germline V gene data show CDR1 as LNHDA and CDR2 as SQIVND (reference sequence). CDR3 amino acids: CASASARDTEAFF. In nucleotides, the CDR3 is TGTGCCAGTGCCTCAGCGCGGGACACTGAAGCTTTCTTT.

Only a few counts were recorded for this clonotype. The genes are TRBV19 and TRBJ1-6, with a tentative D call TRBD1 (6 bases). The V gene lost 2 bases and the J gene lost 11 bases, with 19 bases spanning the gap. Germline-derived CDR1 and CDR2 are LNHDA and SQIVND (reference sequence). This CDR3 comprises 16 residues. CDR3 region: CASSIPRTGAGAPLHF. CDR3 DNA sequence: TGTGCCAGTAGTATACCGAGGACGGGGGCTGGGGCACCCCTCCACTTT.

This chain connects TRBV9 to TRBJ2-1; 7 bases agree with TRBD2. The CDR3 sequence is 14 residues long. V was pared by 1 base and J by 7 bases, with 5 bases of the junction left unmatched. CDR1 SGDLS and CDR2 YYNGEE come from the germline V gene. CDR3 sequence reads: CASSVTSANNEQFF. The CDR3 region has the DNA TGTGCCAGCAGCGTAACTAGCGCTAATAATGAGCAGTTCTTC.

The V gene is TRBV5-4, the J gene TRBJ1-6; TRBD1 matches 7 bases. J was trimmed by 6 bases and V by 0 bases; bases with no gene match: 3. CDR1 and CDR2 (germline): SGHNT, YYREEE (reference sequence). The CDR3 totals 15 residues. The CDR3 reads CASSLGDRGNSPLHF. CDR3 sequence (DNA): TGTGCCAGCAGCTTGGGGGACAGAGGTAATTCACCCCTCCACTTT.

This clonotype was counted many times. V is TRBV7-9 and J is TRBJ1-6; possibly TRBD1 for D (5 bases). CDR3 size: 13 residues. CDR1 and CDR2 (germline): SEHNR, FQNEAQ (reference sequence). V was shortened by 1 base and J by 9 bases, with 7 bases between the two germline ends. DNA for the CDR3: TGTGCCAGCAGCTTAGGGGGCAGTTCACCCCTCCACTTT. It is translated as CASSLGGSSPLHF.

This clonotype was seen at least ten times. The gene calls are TRBV7-9 and TRBJ2-3, with D unresolved. The CDR3 totals 12 residues. Germline V gene lookup returns CDR1 SEHNR and CDR2 FQNEAQ (reference sequence). V dropped 5 bases and J dropped 1 base, with 4 bases sitting between them. In DNA form, the CDR3 reads TGTGCCAGCAGCGGGGGCACAGATACGCAGTATTTT. It yields the protein CASSGGTDTQYF.

This clonotype was recorded at least ten times. This sequence joins TRBV10-3 and TRBJ2-5; D uncertain. The CDR3 has 12 amino acids. Germline V gene sequence: CDR1 ENHRY, CDR2 SYGVKD. V lost 2 bases to trimming and J lost 3 bases, with 4 bases between them. This CDR3 reads CAISENEETQYF. The CDR3 region has the DNA TGTGCCATCAGTGAGAACGAAGAGACCCAGTACTTC.